Shown below are 18 T cell receptor beta chains from a single sample sequenced in a study of pediatric ulcerative colitis. The data were produced by immunoSEQ multiplex PCR, yet TCRdb's version contains in-frame clones alone and is incomplete. The table records 30,000 to 45,000 clones, around 78% of them present only once. Sequencing was done on a sample of blood. These receptors all come from a girl under 18 with moderate ulcerative colitis.

This chain links TRBV6-1 with TRBJ2-3; 7 positions match TRBD1. This CDR3 spans 15 amino acids. Germline V gene lookup returns CDR1 MNHNS and CDR2 SASEGT. With 5 bases clipped from V and 2 bases from J, the junction kept 7 bases outside the gene matches. Written as DNA, the CDR3 is TGTGCCAGCAGTCCCCGGGACAGATTCACAGATACGCAGTATTTT. It encodes CASSPRDRFTDTQYF.

The genes are TRBV30 and TRBJ2-5, with TRBD1 identical over 9 bases. Germline CDR1 GTSNPN, CDR2 SVGIG (reference sequence). Losses at the gene ends were 0 bases for V and 0 bases for J; bases not matched to a gene: 20. The CDR3 has 21 amino acids. The CDR3 DNA is TGTGCCTGGAGTGTAGATTGGTTCGGGACAGGGAGGGAGCCTAACCAAGAGACCCAGTACTTC. As protein: CAWSVDWFGTGREPNQETQYF. The full variable domain, its missing parts supplied by reference TRBV30 and TRBJ2-5, is SQTIHQWPATLVQPVGSPLSLECTVEGTSNPNLYWYRQAAGRGLQLLFYSVGIGQISSEVPQNLSASRPQDRQFILSSKKLLLSDSGFYLCAWSVDWFGTGREPNQETQYFGPGTRLLVL.

This chain links TRBV9 with TRBJ2-5; TRBD2 agrees at 8 bases. The CDR3 has 15 residues. With V trimmed by 4 bases and J by 5 bases, 10 bases remained unmatched. Germline loops: CDR1 SGDLS, CDR2 YYNGEE. The CDR3: CASSPLDGGVETQYF. CDR3 in DNA: TGTGCCAGCAGCCCTCTCGACGGGGGGGTGGAGACCCAGTACTTC.

J is TRBJ2-1 and V is TRBV29-1; unclear D gene. Trimming took 4 bases from V and 4 from J, leaving 11 bases between them. Germline values: CDR1 SQVTM, CDR2 ANQGSEA. The CDR3 totals 13 residues. Here the CDR3 DNA reads TGCAGCGTTGCTCCCACCGGTTACAATGAGCAGTTCTTC. Protein sequence: CSVAPTGYNEQFF.

This clone was seen more than once but under ten times. The chain combines TRBV7-2 with TRBJ1-2; maybe TRBD1 (5 bases). The CDR3 has 13 amino acids. V was pared by 5 bases and J by 4 bases, with 11 bases between. Per the germline V gene, CDR1 is SGHTA and CDR2 is FQGNSA. The chain's CDR3 is CASSPQGSYGYTF. CDR3 in DNA: TGTGCCAGCAGCCCCCAGGGTAGCTATGGCTACACCTTC.

This clone turned up a few times. J is TRBJ1-1 and V is TRBV2; D gene uncertain. The V gene lost 2 bases and the J gene lost 11 bases, with 9 bases spanning the gap. The germline gives CDR1 SNHLY, CDR2 FYNNEI. This CDR3 is 11 amino acids long. The CDR3 nucleotides read TGTGCCAGCAGTGAACTTTCTGTGGCTTTCTTT. Translation gives CASSELSVAFF.

This chain links TRBV30 with TRBJ2-5; the D gene is possibly TRBD1 (5 bases). Germline assignment: CDR1 GTSNPN and CDR2 SVGIG (reference sequence). The CDR3 is 12 amino acids. With 7 bases removed from V and 1 base from J, the gap between germline ends came to 10 bases. CDR3 in DNA: TGTGCCTACACAGGATTCCAAGAGACCCAGTACTTC. This encodes CAYTGFQETQYF.

This clone was observed once. The chain combines TRBV5-4 with TRBJ1-3; possible D gene TRBD1, 5 bases. V was trimmed by 4 bases and J by 4 bases, leaving 21 bases between them. CDR1 is SGHNT, CDR2 YYREEE, per germline (reference sequence). CDR3 length: 17 residues. In nucleotides, the CDR3 is TGTGCCAGCAGCCCCTCCCCGGCGCCAGGGCCCGGAAACACCATATATTTT. This sequence encodes CASSPSPAPGPGNTIYF.

J is TRBJ1-2 and V is TRBV7-2; D gene unclear. The CDR3 runs 17 residues. V was clipped by 1 base and J by 4 bases, with 19 bases between them. Per germline, CDR1 SGHTA and CDR2 FQGNSA. The chain's CDR3 is CASSLEVSGNRGYGYTF. CDR3 DNA: TGTGCCAGCAGCTTAGAAGTCTCGGGTAATCGGGGCTATGGCTACACCTTC.

This clone has more than one count but fewer than ten. The chain links TRBV7-6 to TRBJ1-3; D call uncertain. Germline assignment: CDR1 SGHVS and CDR2 FNYEAQ. The CDR3 consists of 14 residues. V was cut by 5 bases and J by 4 bases, with 12 bases left in between. Here the CDR3 reads CASSPPGFGNTIYF. The CDR3 nucleotides are TGTGCCAGCAGCCCCCCGGGGTTCGGAAACACCATATATTTT.

The chain has TRBV6-5 and TRBJ1-1; D remains ambiguous. CDR1 and CDR2 (germline): MNHEY, SVGAGI. With 4 bases removed from V and 2 bases from J, the gap between germline ends came to 14 bases. The CDR3 is 15 residues long. CDR3 residues: CASSFRRPENTEAFF. DNA of the CDR3: TGTGCCAGCAGTTTCCGACGGCCCGAAAACACTGAAGCTTTCTTT.

This clone was found once. This chain links TRBV6-5 with TRBJ1-1; 9 positions match TRBD1. The V and J ends lost 5 bases and 1 base, in that order; junction bases with no gene match: 2. The CDR3 sequence is 14 residues long. Germline V CDR1 and CDR2: MNHEY, SVGAGI. The CDR3 sequence is CASSPGQGNTEAFF. The CDR3 DNA reads TGTGCCAGCAGTCCGGGACAGGGGAACACTGAAGCTTTCTTT.

The chain employs TRBV28 and TRBJ2-1, with D possibly TRBD1 on 5 matching bases. V dropped 6 bases and J dropped 10 bases, with 13 bases sitting between them. Germline V gene data show CDR1 as MDHEN and CDR2 as SYDVKM. The CDR3 length is 12 residues. CDR3 in DNA: TGTGCCAGCAGAGGTAGGGGTGGAGAGCAGTTCTTC. It yields the protein CASRGRGGEQFF.

The rearrangement joins TRBV5-1 to TRBJ1-1; 8 nucleotides align to TRBD1. The germline CDR1 and CDR2 sequences are SGHRS and YFSETQ. The V and J ends lost 0 bases and 0 bases, in that order; junction bases with no gene match: 7. This CDR3 spans 17 amino acids. CDR3 sequence: CASSLVPGGLMNTEAFF. In DNA, the CDR3 is TGCGCCAGCAGCTTGGTCCCAGGGGGCCTCATGAACACTGAAGCTTTCTTT. Together with reference TRBV5-1 and TRBJ1-1, the CDR3 gives the full variable domain: KAGVTQTPRYLIKTRGQQVTLSCSPISGHRSVSWYQQTPGQGLQFLFEYFSETQRNKGNFPGRFSGRQFSNSRSEMNVSTLELGDSALYLCASSLVPGGLMNTEAFFGQGTRLTVV.

This chain connects TRBV30 to TRBJ2-7; D ambiguous. The CDR3 totals 15 residues. V gave up 0 bases and J gave up 5 bases, with 17 bases separating them. Germline lookup yields CDR1 GTSNPN and CDR2 SVGIG (reference sequence). In DNA, the CDR3 is TGTGCCTGGAGTGTACGTGAAGGCCTCGCCCACGAGCAGTACTTC. Its translation is CAWSVREGLAHEQYF.

The chain has TRBV7-6 and TRBJ2-5; D not resolved. Germline values: CDR1 SGHVS, CDR2 FNYEAQ. The length of the CDR3 is 12 residues. Trimming left V 5 bases short and J 5 bases short, with 9 bases between. The CDR3 DNA follows: TGTGCCAGCAGCCCAACTTATGAGACCCAGTACTTC. Translation: CASSPTYETQYF.

In this sample, this clone turned up a few times. The rearrangement joins TRBV7-9 to TRBJ2-5, with 7 bases lining up with TRBD1. The CDR3 runs to 14 residues. The trim removed 3 bases at V and 5 bases at J, leaving 6 bases unmatched. The germline CDR1 and CDR2 sequences are SEHNR and FQNEAQ (reference sequence). The CDR3 loop reads CASSLGQRGETQYF. As DNA, the CDR3 is TGTGCCAGCAGCTTGGGACAGAGAGGGGAGACCCAGTACTTC.

This chain joins TRBV30 and TRBJ1-4, with D unresolved. Per the germline V gene, CDR1 is GTSNPN and CDR2 is SVGIG (reference sequence). The germline V and J ends were trimmed by 0 bases and 0 bases, with 14 bases remaining between them. The CDR3 spans 17 residues. CDR3 amino acids: CAWSVRRVWATNEKLFF. The CDR3 DNA sequence: TGTGCCTGGAGTGTACGTCGGGTTTGGGCAACTAATGAAAAACTGTTTTTT. Full variable domain (missing parts from reference TRBV30 and TRBJ1-4): SQTIHQWPATLVQPVGSPLSLECTVEGTSNPNLYWYRQAAGRGLQLLFYSVGIGQISSEVPQNLSASRPQDRQFILSSKKLLLSDSGFYLCAWSVRRVWATNEKLFFGSGTQLSVL.